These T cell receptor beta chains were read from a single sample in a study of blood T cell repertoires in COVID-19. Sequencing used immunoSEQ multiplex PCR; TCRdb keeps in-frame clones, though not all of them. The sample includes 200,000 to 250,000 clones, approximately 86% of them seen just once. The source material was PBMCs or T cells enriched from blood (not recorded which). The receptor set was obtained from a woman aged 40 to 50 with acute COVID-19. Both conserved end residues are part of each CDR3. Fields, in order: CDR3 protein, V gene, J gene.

CDR3aa: CAISEVGGGTTDTQYF
v_gene: TRBV10-3
j_gene: TRBJ2-3

CDR3aa: CASSPRTSGRGDTQYF
v_gene: TRBV7-9
j_gene: TRBJ2-3

CDR3aa: CASSLTGVGTDTQYF
v_gene: TRBV7-9
j_gene: TRBJ2-3

CDR3aa: CASSPPDRGFPPQHF
v_gene: TRBV18
j_gene: TRBJ1-5

CDR3aa: CASSQGGNRDEQYF
v_gene: TRBV4-3
j_gene: TRBJ2-7

CDR3aa: CASRAYRGKSTEAFF
v_gene: TRBV14
j_gene: TRBJ1-1

CDR3aa: CASSRDRQETQYF
v_gene: TRBV11-2
j_gene: TRBJ2-5

CDR3aa: CASSRPTGTGTEKLFF
v_gene: TRBV3-1/TRBV3-2
j_gene: TRBJ1-4

CDR3aa: CASSYGTGNTEAFF
v_gene: TRBV6-5
j_gene: TRBJ1-1

CDR3aa: CASSLRQGNQPQHF
v_gene: TRBV7-2
j_gene: TRBJ1-5

CDR3aa: CASSPGDYGNIQYF
v_gene: TRBV4-1
j_gene: TRBJ2-4

CDR3aa: CASSQGAASTDTQYF
v_gene: TRBV3-1/TRBV3-2
j_gene: TRBJ2-3

CDR3aa: CASSQLQGAAHNEQFF
v_gene: TRBV4-2
j_gene: TRBJ2-1

CDR3aa: CASSFDRDALYSNQPQHF
v_gene: TRBV5-4
j_gene: TRBJ1-5

CDR3aa: CATSGDSETQYF
v_gene: TRBV24-1
j_gene: TRBJ2-5

CDR3aa: CASIPGGGTDTQYF
v_gene: TRBV7-2
j_gene: TRBJ2-3

CDR3aa: CASSVGLLAGQNEQFF
v_gene: TRBV9
j_gene: TRBJ2-1

CDR3aa: CASSLGPPGQGSADTQYF
v_gene: TRBV27
j_gene: TRBJ2-3

CDR3aa: CASSPERAGANVLTF
v_gene: TRBV18
j_gene: TRBJ2-6

CDR3aa: CATDGREGNEQYF
v_gene: TRBV27
j_gene: TRBJ2-7

CDR3aa: CASSLKGESYEQYF
v_gene: TRBV27
j_gene: TRBJ2-7

CDR3aa: CASRTGERAYEQYF
v_gene: TRBV6-1
j_gene: TRBJ2-7

CDR3aa: CASSQESSFNSNQPQHF
v_gene: TRBV4-1
j_gene: TRBJ1-5

CDR3aa: CASSSSGQGAYNEQFF
v_gene: TRBV28
j_gene: TRBJ2-1

CDR3aa: CASSDRGPSYEQYF
v_gene: TRBV27
j_gene: TRBJ2-7

CDR3aa: CASSLVGDGYTF
v_gene: TRBV11-2
j_gene: TRBJ1-2

CDR3aa: CASSLGIGREVGNTIYF
v_gene: TRBV5-5
j_gene: TRBJ1-3

CDR3aa: CASSLTGQGPYNEQFF
v_gene: TRBV28
j_gene: TRBJ2-1